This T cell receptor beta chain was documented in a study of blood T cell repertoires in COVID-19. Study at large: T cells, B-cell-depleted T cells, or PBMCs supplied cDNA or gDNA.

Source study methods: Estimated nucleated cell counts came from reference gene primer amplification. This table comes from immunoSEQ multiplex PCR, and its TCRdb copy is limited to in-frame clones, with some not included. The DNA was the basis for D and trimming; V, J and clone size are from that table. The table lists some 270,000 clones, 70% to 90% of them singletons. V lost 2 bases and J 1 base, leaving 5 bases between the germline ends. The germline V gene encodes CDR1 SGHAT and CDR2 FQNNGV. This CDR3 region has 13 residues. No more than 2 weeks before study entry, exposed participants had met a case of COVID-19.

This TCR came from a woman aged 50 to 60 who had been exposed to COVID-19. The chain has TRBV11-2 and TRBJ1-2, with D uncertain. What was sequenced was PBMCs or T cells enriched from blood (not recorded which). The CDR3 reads CASSLKLNYGYTF. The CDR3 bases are TGTGCCAGCAGCTTAAAGCTTAACTATGGCTACACCTTC.